This passage covers 11 T cell receptor beta chains from one sample sequenced in a study of cytomegalovirus exposure and HLA in healthy donors. The PCR made use of 60 Vbeta and 13 Jbeta primers. Generated by immunoSEQ multiplex PCR, the TCRdb table keeps only in-frame clones and is missing some. The table lists about 180,000 clones, 82% of them singletons. The sample taken for sequencing was PBMCs. Source of these receptors: a man aged 40-49 years in good health and CMV-seronegative.

The rearrangement joins TRBV6-6 to TRBJ1-1, with D maybe TRBD1 (6 bases). The CDR3 loop spans 15 amino acids. Germline assignment: CDR1 MNHNY and CDR2 SVGAGI (reference sequence). Trimming cost V 7 bases and J 0 bases, with 15 bases left between them. CDR3 loop: CASTRDNNMNTEAFF. For the CDR3, the DNA is TGTGCCAGCACTCGGGACAACAACATGAACACTGAAGCTTTCTTT.

This clone appeared a few times. The CDR3 DNA is TGTGCCAGCAGCAAAGCCGCAGGGGGCCGTAACCAGCCCCAGCATTTT. Translating gives CASSKAAGGRNQPQHF. This chain connects TRBV21-1 to TRBJ1-5; whether TRBD1, the table's D call, matches the DNA was not checked. TRBV21-1 is a pseudogene segment. The CDR3 is 16 residues long.

The chain is built from TRBV5-6 and TRBJ2-7; weak D call: TRBD2 (6 bases). The V and J ends lost 4 bases and 10 bases respectively, with 18 bases between them. The CDR3 is 13 amino acids. Germline V lookup: CDR1 SGHDT, CDR2 YYEEEE. CDR3: CASSGGSRLEQYF. CDR3 sequence (DNA): TGTGCCAGCAGCGGGGGGTCGCGGCTTGAACAGTACTTC.

About this clone: The identical CDR3 is also encoded by other nucleotide sequences in the sample. This chain joins TRBV29-1 and TRBJ2-4; D might be TRBD1 (5 bases). In germline, CDR1 is SQVTM, CDR2 ANQGSEA. V was pared by 3 bases and J by 3 bases, with 9 bases between. The CDR3 runs to 13 residues. CDR3 in DNA: TGCAGCGTTGAGGGTCAGGGCAAAAACATTCAGTACTTC. Encoded protein: CSVEGQGKNIQYF.

The rearrangement links TRBV28 to TRBJ1-6, with D perhaps TRBD1 (5 bases). Trimming removed 6 bases from V and 2 bases from J, with 11 bases in between. Germline values: CDR1 MDHEN, CDR2 SYDVKM. This CDR3 has 15 residues. The CDR3 sequence is CASSSRGTYNSPLHF. CDR3 nucleotide sequence: TGTGCCAGCAGCTCCCGGGGGACCTATAATTCACCCCTCCACTTT. The whole variable domain, filled in from reference TRBV28 and TRBJ1-6, reads DVKVTQSSRYLVKRTGEKVFLECVQDMDHENMFWYRQDPGLGLRLIYFSYDVKMKEKGDIPEGYSVSREKKERFSLILESASTNQTSMYLCASSSRGTYNSPLHFGNGTRLTVT.

The rearrangement joins TRBV2 to TRBJ1-5; 9 nucleotides agree with TRBD1. This CDR3 region has 17 residues. Trimming cost V 5 bases and J 0 bases; bases outside gene matches: 8. CDR1 is SNHLY and CDR2 is FYNNEI in the germline V gene. CDR3 sequence: CASSRDRAINSNQPQHF. Here the CDR3 DNA reads TGTGCCAGCAGTAGGGACAGGGCAATTAATAGCAATCAGCCCCAGCATTTT.

The J gene is TRBJ2-2, the V gene TRBV7-2; perhaps TRBD1 as D (5 bases). The CDR3 is 13 amino acids. V lost 5 bases and J 6 bases, leaving 10 bases between the germline ends. The germline V gene encodes CDR1 SGHTA and CDR2 FQGNSA. The CDR3 loop is CASSATRAGELFF. The DNA for the CDR3 is TGTGCCAGCAGCGCCACCAGGGCCGGGGAGCTGTTTTTT.

This clone was detected once. V usage is TRBV28 and J usage is TRBJ1-1; 8 bases match TRBD1. The germline V gene has CDR1 MDHEN and CDR2 SYDVKM. The V and J ends lost 5 bases and 6 bases, in that order; junction bases with no gene match: 14. The CDR3 contains 16 residues. The CDR3 loop reads CASSTPGLDRGAEAFF. The CDR3 DNA sequence: TGTGCCAGCAGTACACCGGGGCTAGACAGGGGAGCTGAAGCTTTCTTT.

Only one count was recorded for this clone. The chain couples TRBV30 to TRBJ2-5; D possibly corresponds to TRBD1 (6 bases). Trimming left V 7 bases short and J 5 bases short, with 17 bases between. Germline CDR1 is GTSNPN and CDR2 is SVGIG (reference sequence). This CDR3 is built from 13 residues. Here the CDR3 reads CAYDGGGEETQYF. The DNA for the CDR3 is TGTGCCTACGATGGGGGCGGCGAGGAGACCCAGTACTTC.

Written as DNA, the CDR3 is TGTGCCAGCAGCCGCAGGGATTTAGAGACCCAGTACTTC. This gives the protein CASSRRDLETQYF. The V and J genes are TRBV7-9 and TRBJ2-5, with D possibly being TRBD1 (5 bases). This CDR3 region has 13 residues. Germline V gene data show CDR1 as SEHNR and CDR2 as FQNEAQ (reference sequence). V shed 5 bases and J shed 4 bases, with 11 bases lying between them. Full variable domain (remainder filled in from reference TRBV7-9 and TRBJ2-5): DTGVSQNPRHKITKRGQNVTFRCDPISEHNRLYWYRQTLGQGPEFLTYFQNEAQLEKSRLLSDRFSAERPKGSFSTLEIQRTEQGDSAMYLCASSRRDLETQYFGPGTRLLVL.

This chain connects TRBV27 to TRBJ2-3, with 8 bases lining up with TRBD1. This CDR3 comprises 15 residues. After removal of 8 bases from V and 1 base from J, the junction contained 8 bases not matched to a gene. Germline V lookup: CDR1 MNHEY, CDR2 SMNVEV (reference sequence). Here the CDR3 DNA reads TGTGCCAGCGCAGGGGGCTGGGGAGGCACAGATACGCAGTATTTT. As protein: CASAGGWGGTDTQYF.